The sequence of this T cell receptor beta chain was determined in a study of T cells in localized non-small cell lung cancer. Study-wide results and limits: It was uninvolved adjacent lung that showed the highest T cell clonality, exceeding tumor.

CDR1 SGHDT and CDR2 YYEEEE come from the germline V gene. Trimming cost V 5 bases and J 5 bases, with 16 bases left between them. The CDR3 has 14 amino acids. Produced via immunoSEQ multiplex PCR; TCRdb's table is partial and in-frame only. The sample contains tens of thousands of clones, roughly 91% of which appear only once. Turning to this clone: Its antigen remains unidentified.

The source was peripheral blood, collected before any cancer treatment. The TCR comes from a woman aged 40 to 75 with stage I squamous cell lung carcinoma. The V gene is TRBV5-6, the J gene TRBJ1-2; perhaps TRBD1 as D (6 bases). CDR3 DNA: TGTGCCAGCAGTCGGGACACTATCTCTTATGGCTACACCTTC. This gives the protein CASSRDTISYGYTF.